The 18 T cell receptor beta chains given below trace back to one sample, sequenced in a study of cytomegalovirus exposure and HLA in healthy donors (dated by TCRdb to 2016 to 2017). The receptor library was made with the immunoSEQ multiplex PCR assay. A mixture of 60 forward primers for TCR Vbeta segments and 13 reverse primers for TCR Jbeta segments was used in the multiplex PCR. TCRdb holds this immuneACCESS table with in-frame rearrangements only. Some clones are missing; in checked studies, unresolved V genes explain under half, and the rest has no known cause. The sample records fewer than 120,000 clones, more than 60% of which are singletons. The top ten constitute 6.2% of the sample. Sequencing was carried out using PBMCs. Source of these receptors: a man aged 30-40 years in good health and CMV-seropositive.

The genes are TRBV30 and TRBJ2-2; 15 positions match TRBD2. The CDR3 spans 16 residues. Germline CDR1 reads GTSNPN; CDR2 reads SVGIG (reference sequence). With 1 base clipped from V and 6 bases from J, the junction kept 3 bases outside the gene matches. The CDR3 nucleotides are TGTGCCTGGAGTGCCGGACTAGCGGGGGGGCCCGGGGAGCTGTTTTTT. Its translation: CAWSAGLAGGPGELFF.

This clone was counted between two and nine times. This rearrangement joins TRBV6-5 to TRBJ1-6, with D maybe TRBD1 (6 bases). Trimming cost V 5 bases and J 10 bases, with 15 bases left between them. Germline-derived CDR1 and CDR2 are MNHEY and SVGAGI. This CDR3 spans 14 amino acids. Here the CDR3 DNA reads TGTGCCAGCAGTGCGGGCAGGGGAAGGTCACCCCTCCACTTT. Protein sequence: CASSAGRGRSPLHF.

CDR3: CATSRVSGGSREQYF. CDR3 nucleotide sequence: TGTGCCACCAGCAGAGTGAGCGGGGGGTCCCGCGAGCAGTACTTC. This sequence joins TRBV15 and TRBJ2-7, with 9 positions matching TRBD2. The germline CDR1 and CDR2 sequences are LNHNV and YYDKDF (reference sequence). J was trimmed by 6 bases and V by 1 base; bases with no gene match: 7. CDR3 length: 15 amino acids. The full variable domain, completed using reference TRBV15 and TRBJ2-7, is DAMVIQNPRYQVTQFGKPVTLSCSQTLNHNVMYWYQQKSSQAPKLLFHYYDKDFNNEADTPDNFQSRRPNTSFCFLDIRSPGLGDTAMYLCATSRVSGGSREQYFGPGTRLTVT.

A few counts support this clone. This chain links TRBV7-2 with TRBJ1-1; D not certain. The CDR3 has 15 amino acids. Germline CDR1 and CDR2: SGHTA and FQGNSA. With 0 bases removed from V and 1 base from J, the gap between germline ends came to 9 bases. CDR3 in DNA: TGTGCCAGCAGCTTAGCGCGTATGTGGAACACTGAAGCTTTCTTT. It yields the protein CASSLARMWNTEAFF.

This clone was counted once. The chain recombines TRBV11-2 with TRBJ2-1; the D gene is possibly TRBD1 (5 bases). V was trimmed by 4 bases and J by 0 bases, leaving 13 bases between them. CDR1 and CDR2 (germline): SGHAT, FQNNGV. CDR3 size: 16 residues. CDR3 sequence: CASSSSTVRSYNEQFF. The CDR3 DNA follows: TGTGCCAGCAGCTCCTCGACAGTCCGCTCCTACAATGAGCAGTTCTTC. The complete variable domain, with remaining parts taken from reference TRBV11-2 and TRBJ2-1, reads EAGVAQSPRYKIIEKRQSVAFWCNPISGHATLYWYQQILGQGPKLLIQFQNNGVVDDSQLPKDRFSAERLKGVDSTLKIQPAKLEDSAVYLCASSSSTVRSYNEQFFGPGTRLTVL.

V and J are TRBV19 and TRBJ2-3, with 14 bases fitting TRBD2. The CDR3 has 17 residues. The trim removed 5 bases at V and 3 bases at J, leaving 7 bases unmatched. Germline CDR1 is LNHDA and CDR2 is SQIVND (reference sequence). The CDR3 DNA is TGTGCCAGTAGTCGAGGACTAGCGGGGGGCCCTACAGATACGCAGTATTTT. Encoded protein: CASSRGLAGGPTDTQYF. The full variable domain, rest sourced from reference TRBV19 and TRBJ2-3, is DGGITQSPKYLFRKEGQNVTLSCEQNLNHDAMYWYRQDPGQGLRLIYYSQIVNDFQKGDIAEGYSVSREKKESFPLTVTSAQKNPTAFYLCASSRGLAGGPTDTQYFGPGTRLTVL.

J is TRBJ1-1 and V is TRBV4-2; TRBD1 matches 12 bases. Germline V gene lookup returns CDR1 LGHNA and CDR2 YNFKEQ. This CDR3 is 19 amino acids long. J was trimmed by 4 bases and V by 4 bases; bases with no gene match: 16. The CDR3 nucleotides read TGTGCCAGCAGCCTGGCCAACACCGGGACAGGGGGCTTAGGCACTGAAGCTTTCTTT. This sequence encodes CASSLANTGTGGLGTEAFF.

J is TRBJ1-2 and V is TRBV7-2; possible D gene TRBD1, 6 bases. The CDR3 totals 13 residues. Trimming removed 5 bases from V and 8 bases from J, with 15 bases in between. From germline, CDR1 is SGHTA and CDR2 FQGNSA. This chain's CDR3 is CASSPHQGYGYTF. Here the CDR3 DNA reads TGTGCCAGCAGCCCTCATCAGGGGTACGGCTACACCTTC. Complete variable domain (other parts from reference TRBV7-2 and TRBJ1-2): GAGVSQSPSNKVTEKGKDVELRCDPISGHTALYWYRQSLGQGLEFLIYFQGNSAPDKSGLPSDRFSAERTGGSVSTLTIQRTQQEDSAVYLCASSPHQGYGYTFGSGTRLTVV.

V usage is TRBV27 and J usage is TRBJ1-4; 8 bases are shared with TRBD1. This CDR3 is 14 amino acids long. V shed 2 bases, J shed 5 bases, and the junction held 1 base outside the gene matches. CDR1 is MNHEY, CDR2 SMNVEV, per germline (reference sequence). The CDR3: CASSLNRGNEKLFF. As DNA, the CDR3 is TGTGCCAGCAGTTTAAACAGGGGGAATGAAAAACTGTTTTTT. The full variable domain, its missing parts supplied by reference TRBV27 and TRBJ1-4, is EAQVTQNPRYLITVTGKKLTVTCSQNMNHEYMSWYRQDPGLGLRQIYYSMNVEVTDKGDVPEGYKVSRKEKRNFPLILESPSPNQTSLYFCASSLNRGNEKLFFGSGTQLSVL.

The chain combines TRBV27 with TRBJ2-3, with D perhaps TRBD2 (5 bases). The V end was cut by 8 bases, the J end by 6 bases, with 12 bases between. In germline, CDR1 is MNHEY, CDR2 SMNVEV (reference sequence). The CDR3 is made up of 12 amino acids. This CDR3 is CASRSGVDTQYF. CDR3 nucleotides: TGTGCCAGCCGGTCCGGGGTTGATACGCAGTATTTT.

The CDR3 loop is CASSPGSMNTEAFF. CDR3 nucleotides: TGTGCCAGCTCACCGGGCAGCATGAACACTGAAGCTTTCTTT. This chain uses TRBV18 with TRBJ1-1; no reliable D call. Germline-derived CDR1 and CDR2 are KGHSH and LQKENI. V lost 3 bases to trimming and J lost 0 bases, with 8 bases between them. The length of the CDR3 is 14 residues.

At least ten counts were recorded for this clone. J is TRBJ2-3 and V is TRBV4-3; the match to TRBD2 covers 8 bases. This CDR3 spans 17 amino acids. Trimming took 0 bases from V and 0 from J; bases not matched to a gene: 5. CDR1 and CDR2 from the germline V gene are LGHNA and YSLEER. The DNA of the CDR3 is TGCGCCAGCAGCCAAGATAGAGCGGGGGAGAGCACAGATACGCAGTATTTT. It specifies CASSQDRAGESTDTQYF.

This sequence joins TRBV5-6 and TRBJ2-1, with a tentative D call TRBD1 (6 bases). V dropped 1 base and J dropped 10 bases, with 12 bases sitting between them. This CDR3 has 13 residues. The V gene's germline CDR1 is SGHDT and CDR2 YYEEEE. The CDR3 region has the DNA TGTGCCAGCAGCTTGATGGGGGCCGGGGAGCAGTTCTTC. This translates into CASSLMGAGEQFF.

CDR3 sequence: CASSLVGLAGGIFYNEQFF. CDR3 nucleotides: TGTGCCAGCAGCTTAGTGGGACTAGCGGGGGGAATATTTTACAATGAGCAGTTCTTC. The chain joins TRBV7-8 to TRBJ2-1, with 15 bases matching TRBD2. The V gene's germline CDR1 is SGHVS and CDR2 FQNEAQ. The CDR3 totals 19 residues. With 1 base clipped from V and 4 bases from J, the junction kept 8 bases outside the gene matches.

The chain employs TRBV7-3 and TRBJ2-2, with TRBD2 matching 12 bases. V was pared by 4 bases and J by 5 bases, with 5 bases of the junction left unmatched. In germline, CDR1 is SGHTA, CDR2 FQGTGA. The CDR3 length is 16 residues. CDR3 sequence: CASSYPSGGATGELFF. The CDR3 DNA reads as TGTGCCAGCAGCTACCCTAGCGGGGGGGCGACCGGGGAGCTGTTTTTT.

The chain uses TRBV4-1 and TRBJ2-3, with 11 bases that match TRBD2. V shed 4 bases and J 2 bases; nucleotides not matched to a gene: 5. The CDR3 loop spans 16 amino acids. Germline V gene lookup returns CDR1 MGHRA and CDR2 YSYEKL. CDR3 in amino acids: CASSRGTSGLTDTQYF. In nucleotides, the CDR3 is TGCGCCAGCAGCCGGGGGACTAGCGGTCTCACAGATACGCAGTATTTT.

Of note for this clone: Within the sample, other DNA sequences also encode this same CDR3. The V gene is TRBV5-1, the J gene TRBJ2-7, with 7 bases lining up with TRBD1. After removal of 8 bases from V and 5 bases from J, the junction contained 7 bases not matched to a gene. The CDR3 loop spans 12 amino acids. In germline, CDR1 is SGHRS, CDR2 YFSETQ. DNA for the CDR3: TGCGCCAGTAGACTGACAGGGAACGAGCAGTACTTC. This sequence encodes CASRLTGNEQYF.

This chain connects TRBV10-1 to TRBJ2-3, with 8 bases that match TRBD2. The germline V gene encodes CDR1 WNHNN and CDR2 SYGVQD (reference sequence). The length of the CDR3 is 14 residues. V shed 6 bases, J shed 5 bases, and the junction held 7 bases outside the gene matches. For the CDR3, the DNA is TGCGCCAGCAGCAGAGCGGGGGATGAAGATACGCAGTATTTT. Amino acids: CASSRAGDEDTQYF.